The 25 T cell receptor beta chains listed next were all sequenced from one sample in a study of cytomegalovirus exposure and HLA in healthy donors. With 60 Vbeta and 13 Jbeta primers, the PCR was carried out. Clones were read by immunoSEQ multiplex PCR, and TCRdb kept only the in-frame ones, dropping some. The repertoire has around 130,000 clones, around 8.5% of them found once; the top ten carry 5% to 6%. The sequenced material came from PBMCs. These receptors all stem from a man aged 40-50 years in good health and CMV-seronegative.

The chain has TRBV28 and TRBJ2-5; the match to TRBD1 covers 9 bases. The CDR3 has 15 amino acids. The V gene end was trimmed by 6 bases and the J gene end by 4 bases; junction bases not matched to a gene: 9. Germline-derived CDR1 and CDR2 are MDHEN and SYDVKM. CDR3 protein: CASRSGQGRVETQYF. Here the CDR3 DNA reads TGTGCCAGCAGAAGTGGACAGGGGAGAGTAGAGACCCAGTACTTC.

CDR3 sequence (DNA): TGTGCCAGCAGCTTAGGGACTGCTAGCGGTGAGACCCAGTACTTC. Translation: CASSLGTASGETQYF. This rearrangement joins TRBV7-9 to TRBJ2-5, with 7 bases lining up with TRBD2. This CDR3 is 15 amino acids long. J gave up 5 bases and V 1 base, and 7 bases lay outside the gene matches. CDR1 is SEHNR and CDR2 is FQNEAQ in the germline V gene (reference sequence).

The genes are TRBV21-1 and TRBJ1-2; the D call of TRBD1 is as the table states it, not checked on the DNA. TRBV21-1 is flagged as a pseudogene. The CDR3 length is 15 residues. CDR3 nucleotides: TGTGCCAGCAGCAATGGGACAGCCACAAACTATGGCTACACCTTC. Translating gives CASSNGTATNYGYTF.

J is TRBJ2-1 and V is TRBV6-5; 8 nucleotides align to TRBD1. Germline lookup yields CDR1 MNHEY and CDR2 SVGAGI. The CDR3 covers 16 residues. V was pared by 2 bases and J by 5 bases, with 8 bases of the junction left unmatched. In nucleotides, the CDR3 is TGTGCCAGCAGTTACCGAACAGGGGGTGGGCACAATGAGCAGTTCTTC. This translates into CASSYRTGGGHNEQFF.

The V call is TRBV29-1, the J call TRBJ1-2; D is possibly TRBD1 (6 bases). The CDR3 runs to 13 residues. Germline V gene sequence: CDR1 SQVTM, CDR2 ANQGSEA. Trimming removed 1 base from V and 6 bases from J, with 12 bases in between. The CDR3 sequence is CSVEVQGMNGYTF. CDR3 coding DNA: TGCAGCGTTGAAGTTCAGGGGATGAATGGCTACACCTTC. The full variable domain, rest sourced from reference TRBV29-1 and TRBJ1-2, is SAVISQKPSRDICQRGTSLTIQCQVDSQVTMMFWYRQQPGQSLTLIATANQGSEATYESGFVIDKFPISRPNLTFSTLTVSNMSPEDSSIYLCSVEVQGMNGYTFGSGTRLTVV.

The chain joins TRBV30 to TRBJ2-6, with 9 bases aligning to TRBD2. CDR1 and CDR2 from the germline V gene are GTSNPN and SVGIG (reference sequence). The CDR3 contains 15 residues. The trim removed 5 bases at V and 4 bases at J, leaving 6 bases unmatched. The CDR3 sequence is CAWGGGALGANVLTF. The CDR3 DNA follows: TGTGCCTGGGGCGGGGGGGCGCTCGGGGCCAACGTCCTGACTTTC. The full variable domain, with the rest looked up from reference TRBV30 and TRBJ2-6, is SQTIHQWPATLVQPVGSPLSLECTVEGTSNPNLYWYRQAAGRGLQLLFYSVGIGQISSEVPQNLSASRPQDRQFILSSKKLLLSDSGFYLCAWGGGALGANVLTFGAGSRLTVL.

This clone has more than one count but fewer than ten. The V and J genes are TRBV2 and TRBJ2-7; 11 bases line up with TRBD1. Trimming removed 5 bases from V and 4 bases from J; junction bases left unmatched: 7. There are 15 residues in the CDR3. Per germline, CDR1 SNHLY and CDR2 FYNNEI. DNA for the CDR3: TGTGCCAGCAGTCTAGGACAGGGGGCTGGATACGAGCAGTACTTC. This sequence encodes CASSLGQGAGYEQYF.

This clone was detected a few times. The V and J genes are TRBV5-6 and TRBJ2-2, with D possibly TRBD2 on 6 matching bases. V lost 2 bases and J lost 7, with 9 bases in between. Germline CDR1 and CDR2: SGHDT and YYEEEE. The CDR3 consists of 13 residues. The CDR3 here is CASSFGGGGELFF. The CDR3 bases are TGTGCCAGCAGCTTTGGGGGAGGCGGGGAGCTGTTTTTT.

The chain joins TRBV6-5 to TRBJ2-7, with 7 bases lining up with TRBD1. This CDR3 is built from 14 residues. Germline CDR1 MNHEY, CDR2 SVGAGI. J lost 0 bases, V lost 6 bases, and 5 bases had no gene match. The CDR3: CASRPRQGSYEQYF. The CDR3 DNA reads TGTGCCAGCAGGCCTAGACAGGGCTCCTACGAGCAGTACTTC.

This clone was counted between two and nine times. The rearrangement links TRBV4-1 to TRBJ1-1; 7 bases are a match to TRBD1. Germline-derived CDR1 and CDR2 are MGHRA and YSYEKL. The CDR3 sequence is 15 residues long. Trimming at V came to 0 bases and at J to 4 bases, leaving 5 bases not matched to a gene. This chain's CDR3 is CASSQDRAGGTEAFF. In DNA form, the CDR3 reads TGCGCCAGCAGCCAAGACAGGGCAGGGGGCACTGAAGCTTTCTTT.

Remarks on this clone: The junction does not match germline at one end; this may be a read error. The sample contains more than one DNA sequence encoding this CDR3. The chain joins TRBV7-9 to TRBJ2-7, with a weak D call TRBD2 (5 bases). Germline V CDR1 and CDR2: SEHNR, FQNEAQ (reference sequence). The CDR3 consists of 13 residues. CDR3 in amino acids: CASSPTSGYEQYF. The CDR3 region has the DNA TGCGCCAGCAGCCCCACCAGCGGCTACGAGCAGTACTTC.

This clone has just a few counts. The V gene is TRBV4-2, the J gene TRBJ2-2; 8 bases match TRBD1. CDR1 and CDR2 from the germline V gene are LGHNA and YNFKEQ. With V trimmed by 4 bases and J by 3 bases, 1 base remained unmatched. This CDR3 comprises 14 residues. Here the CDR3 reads CASSPGQDTGELFF. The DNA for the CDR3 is TGTGCCAGCAGCCCGGGACAGGACACCGGGGAGCTGTTTTTT.

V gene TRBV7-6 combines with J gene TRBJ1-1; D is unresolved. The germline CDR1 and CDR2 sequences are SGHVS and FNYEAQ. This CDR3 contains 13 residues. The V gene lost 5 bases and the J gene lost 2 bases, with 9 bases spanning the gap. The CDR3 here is CASSPAGNTEAFF. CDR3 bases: TGTGCCAGCAGCCCTGCAGGTAACACTGAAGCTTTCTTT.

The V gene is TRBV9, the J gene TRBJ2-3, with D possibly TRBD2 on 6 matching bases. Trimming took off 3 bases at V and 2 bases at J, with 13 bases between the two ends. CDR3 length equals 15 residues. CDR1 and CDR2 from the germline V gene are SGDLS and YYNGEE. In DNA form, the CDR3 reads TGTGCCAGCAGCGCCTCGGGACTCTTCACAGATACGCAGTATTTT. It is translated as CASSASGLFTDTQYF.

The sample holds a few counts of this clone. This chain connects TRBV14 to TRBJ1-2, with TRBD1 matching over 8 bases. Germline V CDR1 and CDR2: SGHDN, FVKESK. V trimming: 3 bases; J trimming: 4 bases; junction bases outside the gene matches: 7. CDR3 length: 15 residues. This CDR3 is CASSHQGAPPYGYTF. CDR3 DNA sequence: TGTGCCAGCAGCCATCAGGGGGCCCCCCCCTATGGCTACACCTTC.

This CDR3 is CASSQDAGSSTEAFF. The CDR3 region has the DNA TGTGCCAGCAGCCAAGATGCGGGCAGCAGCACTGAAGCTTTCTTT. V is TRBV4-2 and J is TRBJ1-1, with no clear D. Germline V gives CDR1 LGHNA, CDR2 YNFKEQ. The V and J ends lost 0 bases and 4 bases respectively, with 12 bases between them. The CDR3 is 15 amino acids.

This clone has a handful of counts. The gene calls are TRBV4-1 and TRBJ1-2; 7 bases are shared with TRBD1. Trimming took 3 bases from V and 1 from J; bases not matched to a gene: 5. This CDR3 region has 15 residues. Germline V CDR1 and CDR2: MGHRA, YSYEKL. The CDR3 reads CASSHKGAYNYGYTF. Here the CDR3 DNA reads TGCGCCAGCAGCCATAAGGGGGCGTATAACTATGGCTACACCTTC.

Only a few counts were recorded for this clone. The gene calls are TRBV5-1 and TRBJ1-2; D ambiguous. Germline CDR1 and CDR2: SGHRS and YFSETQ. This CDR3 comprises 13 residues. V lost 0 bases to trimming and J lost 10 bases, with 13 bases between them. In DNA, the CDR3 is TGCGCCAGCAGCTTGGGCCGCGGAAACGACTACACCTTC. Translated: CASSLGRGNDYTF.

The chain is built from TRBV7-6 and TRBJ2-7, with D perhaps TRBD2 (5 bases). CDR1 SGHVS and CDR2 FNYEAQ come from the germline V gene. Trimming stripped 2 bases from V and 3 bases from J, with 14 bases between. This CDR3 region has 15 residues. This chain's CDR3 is CASSLSEIEGYEQYF. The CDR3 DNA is TGTGCCAGCAGCTTATCCGAGATAGAGGGCTACGAGCAGTACTTC. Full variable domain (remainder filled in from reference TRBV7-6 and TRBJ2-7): GAGVSQSPRYKVTKRGQDVALRCDPISGHVSLYWYRQALGQGPEFLTYFNYEAQQDKSGLPNDRFSAERPEGSISTLTIQRTEQRDSAMYRCASSLSEIEGYEQYFGPGTRLTVT.

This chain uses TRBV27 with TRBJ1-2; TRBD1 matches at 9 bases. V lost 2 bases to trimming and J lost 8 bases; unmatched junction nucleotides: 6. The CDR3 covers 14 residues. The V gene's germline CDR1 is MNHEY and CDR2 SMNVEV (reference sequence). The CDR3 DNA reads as TGTGCCAGCAGTTTAGTACAGGGGGCAAGAGGCTACACCTTC. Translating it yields CASSLVQGARGYTF.

The CDR3, as DNA: TGTGCCAGCAGCTTAACGGGGTTCGGGAGCTCTGGAAACACCATATATTTT. Its translation is CASSLTGFGSSGNTIYF. The rearrangement joins TRBV7-3 to TRBJ1-3, with unresolved D. CDR3 size: 17 residues. Trimming cost V 0 bases and J 0 bases, with 12 bases left between them. CDR1 is SGHTA and CDR2 is FQGTGA in the germline V gene.

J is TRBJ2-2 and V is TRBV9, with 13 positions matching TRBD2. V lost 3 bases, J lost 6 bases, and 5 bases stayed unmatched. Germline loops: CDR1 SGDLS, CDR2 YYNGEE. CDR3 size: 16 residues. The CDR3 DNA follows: TGTGCCAGCAGCGCCGAACTAGCGGGGGGGCCCGGGGAGCTGTTTTTT. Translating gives CASSAELAGGPGELFF.

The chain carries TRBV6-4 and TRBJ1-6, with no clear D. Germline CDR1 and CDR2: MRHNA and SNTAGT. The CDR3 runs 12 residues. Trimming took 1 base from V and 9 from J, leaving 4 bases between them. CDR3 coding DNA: TGTGCCAGCAGTGACTACGGTTCACCCCTCCACTTT. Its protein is CASSDYGSPLHF.

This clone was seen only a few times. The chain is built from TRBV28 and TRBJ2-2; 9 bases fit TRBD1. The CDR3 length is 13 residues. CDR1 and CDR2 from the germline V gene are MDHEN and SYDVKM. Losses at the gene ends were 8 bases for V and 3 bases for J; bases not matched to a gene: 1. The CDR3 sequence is CASRDRDTGELFF. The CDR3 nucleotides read TGTGCCAGCCGGGACAGGGACACCGGGGAGCTGTTTTTT.

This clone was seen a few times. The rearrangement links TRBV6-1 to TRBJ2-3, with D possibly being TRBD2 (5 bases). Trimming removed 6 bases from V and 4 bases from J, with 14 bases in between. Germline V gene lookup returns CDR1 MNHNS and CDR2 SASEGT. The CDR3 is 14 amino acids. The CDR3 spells CASRPAGNPDTQYF. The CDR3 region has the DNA TGTGCCAGCAGGCCAGCCGGGAACCCAGATACGCAGTATTTT.